Listed below are T cell receptor beta chains from one sample, sequenced in a study of glioma-infiltrating T cells. TCRdb reprocessed the multiplex PCR reads via MiXCR and lists one record per CDR3 protein. Found here are about 1,000 distinct CDR3 sequences, under 65% of them singletons; the top ten hold 20% to 30%. The specimen was glioma tissue, nonneoplastic brain tissue, or PBMCs (not recorded which). All receptors derive from a human donor with low-grade glioma or glioblastoma, undergoing nonglioma brain surgery, or in good health (not recorded which). Both conserved end residues are part of each CDR3. Each record gives: D gene, CDR3 length, clone size, J gene, V gene, CDR3 protein, CDR3 DNA. A D gene is named only where the DNA matches it firmly. Only part of the rows carry a size: once, few, many, or a class if the clone is expanded.

>NA|14|NA|TRBJ2-1|TRBV20-1
CSASRGLADNEQFF
TGCAGTGCTAGCAGGGGGCTAGCGGACAATGAGCAGTTCTTC
>TRBD2|15|once|TRBJ2-1|TRBV28
CASSLASGRINEQFF
TGTGCCAGCAGTTTGGCTAGCGGGAGAATCAATGAGCAGTTCTTC
>NA|12|NA|TRBJ2-7|TRBV20-1
CSAGGPFYEQYF
TGCAGTGCTGGGGGGCCTTTCTACGAGCAGTACTTC
>NA|14|NA|TRBJ2-1|TRBV20-1
CSASSRGTDNEQFF
TGCAGTGCTAGCAGCCGGGGGACAGACAATGAGCAGTTCTTC
>TRBD2|17|NA|TRBJ2-3|TRBV20-1
CSARGSVTSGRTDTQYF
TGCAGTGCTAGAGGGAGCGTAACTAGCGGGAGAACAGATACGCAGTATTTT
>NA|17|large|TRBJ1-5|TRBV4-2
CASSQDRRIRVNQPQHF
TGTGCCAGCAGCCAAGATCGCCGGATTCGGGTCAATCAGCCCCAGCATTTT
>NA|17|NA|TRBJ2-3|TRBV20-1
CSAKFASSSLNTDTQYF
TGCAGTGCTAAGTTCGCGTCCTCGAGCCTGAACACAGATACGCAGTATTTT
>NA|12|NA|TRBJ2-1|TRBV2
CASSVGGGEQVF
TGTGCCAGCAGTGTTGGCGGAGGGGAGCAGGTCTTC
>TRBD2|15|few|TRBJ2-5|TRBV20-1
CSASSRGLAGGTQYF
TGCAGTGCTAGCAGCCGGGGACTAGCGGGAGGTACCCAGTACTTC
>TRBD1|14|large|TRBJ2-1|TRBV20-1
CSARDRVSYNEQFF
TGCAGTGCCCGAGACAGGGTATCCTACAATGAGCAGTTCTTC
>TRBD1|13|NA|TRBJ1-2|TRBV6-2/TRBV6-3
CASPRGLRYGYTF
TGTGCCAGCCCCAGGGGGTTGCGGTATGGCTACACCTTC
>TRBD1|15|NA|TRBJ1-2|TRBV11-2
CASSLGTGSAYGYTF
TGTGCCAGCAGCCTCGGGACAGGGTCTGCCTATGGCTACACCTTC
>TRBD2|15|NA|TRBJ2-1|TRBV6-2/TRBV6-3
CASRLVNGGYDEQFF
TGTGCCAGCAGACTGGTTAACGGGGGGTATGATGAGCAGTTCTTC
>NA|13|few|TRBJ2-1|TRBV7-2
CASLVSSENEQFF
TGTGCCAGCTTAGTGAGTAGCGAAAATGAGCAGTTCTTC
>TRBD1|14|NA|TRBJ1-1|TRBV20-1
CSASRGRGNKEAFF
TGCAGTGCTAGCAGGGGGCGAGGGAACAAGGAAGCTTTCTTT
>TRBD2|15|NA|TRBJ2-5|TRBV20-1
CSASSTGLAGGTQYF
TGCAGTGCTAGCAGCACGGGACTAGCGGGAGGTACCCAGTACTTC
>TRBD1|14|NA|TRBJ1-1|TRBV25-1
CASRESQGDTEAFF
TGTGCCAGCAGGGAGTCTCAGGGGGACACTGAAGCTTTCTTT
>NA|15|NA|TRBJ2-1|TRBV4-3
CAGSPPGTGSNEQFF
TGCGCCGGCAGCCCTCCAGGAACGGGCTCAAATGAGCAGTTCTTC
>TRBD1|15|NA|TRBJ1-1|TRBV20-1
CSARDRGLGNTEAFF
TGCAGTGCCCGAGACAGGGGGCTAGGGAACACTGAAGCTTTCTTT
>TRBD1|18|NA|TRBJ1-2|TRBV20-1
CSASSRGLADRVNYGYTF
TGCAGTGCTAGCAGCCGGGGACTAGCGGACAGGGTTAACTATGGCTACACCTTC
>TRBD2|16|NA|TRBJ2-7|TRBV27
CASSWGGGALSYEQYF
TGTGCCAGCAGTTGGGGCGGGGGGGCGCTCTCCTACGAGCAGTACTTC
>NA|17|NA|TRBJ2-3|TRBV3-1
CASSQDGAVLGWDTQYF
TGTGCCAGCAGCCAAGATGGTGCGGTCCTGGGCTGGGATACGCAGTATTTT
>NA|13|once|TRBJ1-1|TRBV7-2
CASSLDANTEVFF
TGTGCAAGCAGCTTAGATGCAAACACAGAAGTCTTCTTT
>TRBD1|16|large|TRBJ1-5|TRBV27
CASSRGQGSVGQPQHF
TGTGCCAGCAGCCGGGGACAGGGATCAGTCGGTCAGCCCCAGCATTTT
>TRBD2|13|NA|TRBJ2-1|TRBV20-1
CSARGRGGDEQFF
TGCAGTGCTAGGGGTCGGGGGGGCGATGAGCAGTTCTTC
>NA|14|large|TRBJ1-2|TRBV3-1
CASSQDTGNYGYTF
TGTGCCAGCAGCCAGGATACAGGGAACTATGGCTACACCTTC
>TRBD2|15|many|TRBJ2-3|TRBV11-2
CASSSTSGSTDTQYF
TGTGCCAGCAGCTCCACTAGCGGGAGCACAGATACGCAGTATTTT
>NA|15|hyperexpanded|TRBJ2-3|TRBV4-2
CASSQEGPSADTQYF
TGTGCCAGCAGCCAAGAGGGACCTAGCGCAGATACGCAGTATTTT
>NA|14|few|TRBJ2-5|TRBV6-2/TRBV6-3
CASSYPGLGETQYF
TGTGCCAGCAGTTACCCGGGACTTGGAGAGACCCAGTACTTC
>TRBD2|15|NA|TRBJ2-1|TRBV20-1
CSAGSRGLADNKQFF
TGCAGTGCCGGCAGCCGGGGACTAGCGGACAATAAGCAGTTCTTC
>NA|15|NA|TRBJ2-3|TRBV30
CAWSGTGGAAETLYF
TGTGCCTGGAGCGGGACTGGGGGGGCTGCAGAAACGCTGTATTTT
>NA|15|medium-sized|TRBJ2-7|TRBV5-1
CASSPGEESSYEQYF
TGCGCCAGCAGCCCCGGGGAGGAGAGCTCCTACGAGCAGTACTTC
>NA|17|NA|TRBJ2-7|TRBV4-1
CASSQDIGGLSSYEQYF
TGCGCCAGCAGCCAAGATATAGGGGGACTAAGCTCCTACGAGCAGTACTTC
>TRBD1|14|NA|TRBJ1-1|TRBV12-3/TRBV12-4
CASSITGTGTEAFF
TGTGCCAGCAGTATAACCGGGACAGGCACTGAAGCTTTCTTT
>NA|13|NA|TRBJ1-5|TRBV7-9
CASSSSGNQPQHF
TGTGCCAGCAGCTCCAGCGGAAATCAGCCCCAGCACTTT
>NA|15|NA|TRBJ2-1|TRBV15
CATSGMAGATDTQFF
TGTGCCACCTCCGGCATGGCGGGGGCCACAGATACGCAGTTCTTC
>TRBD1|12|many|TRBJ1-1|TRBV29-1
CSASKQGSEAFF
TGCAGCGCCAGTAAACAGGGGAGTGAAGCTTTCTTT
>NA|12|large|TRBJ1-5|TRBV7-2
CASSVSNQPQHF
TGTGCCAGCAGCGTTAGCAATCAGCCCCAGCATTTT
>TRBD2|12|large|TRBJ2-5|TRBV20-1
CSARLAGETQYF
TGCAGTGCTAGACTAGCGGGAGAGACCCAGTACTTC
>NA|14|large|TRBJ1-5|TRBV2
CASSEGGTNQPQHF
TGTGCCAGCAGCGAGGGGGGTACAAATCAGCCCCAGCATTTT
>NA|12|NA|TRBJ2-7|TRBV20-1
CSASSSSYEQYF
TGCAGTGCCAGCAGTTCTTCCTACGAGCAGTACTTC
>TRBD1|13|NA|TRBJ1-1|TRBV6-4
CASSDVGGTEVFF
TGTGCCAGCAGTGATGTAGGGGGCACAGAAGTCTTCTTT
>NA|14|large|TRBJ2-2|TRBV7-2
CASRDTPNTGELFF
TGTGCCAGCAGAGACACCCCGAACACCGGGGAGCTGTTTTTT
>NA|15|NA|TRBJ2-3|TRBV4-2
CASSPAGPRADTQYF
TGTGCCAGCAGCCCCGCGGGACCTCGCGCAGATACGCAGTATTTT
>NA|13|once|TRBJ1-2|TRBV6-2/TRBV6-3
CASSYSLGGGYTF
TGTGCCAGCAGTTACAGCCTGGGGGGAGGCTACACCTTC
>NA|12|NA|TRBJ1-1|TRBV6-4
CASGDDGEEVFF
TGTGCCAGCGGTGATGACGGGGAGGAAGTCTTCTTT